This T cell receptor beta chain comes out of a study of OX40 agonist ivuxolimab in advanced cancers. Whole-study context: Ivuxolimab, an agonist antibody against OX40 (CD134), was given to patients. Study-wide results and limits: The work left the antigen specificity of expanded peripheral T cells undetermined. Normalized T-cell clonal expansion was also low in a subset of nonresponders.

To note about this clone: Its antigen is unidentified.

The CDR3 runs 16 residues. Germline lookup yields CDR1 SGHRS and CDR2 YFSETQ. The ends were cut back, 0 bases at V and 4 bases at J, with 15 bases in the middle. Sequencing was performed with immunoSEQ multiplex PCR; in TCRdb, only in-frame clones are kept and a portion is missing. The sample records fewer than 85,000 clones, more than 60% being singletons. V and J are TRBV5-1 and TRBJ2-3, with D uncertain. Sequencing was performed on CD4+ or CD8+ T cells sorted from blood, taken in a trial of the OX40 agonist ivuxolimab. This clonotype originated in an adult with an advanced solid tumor such as melanoma, head and neck, liver or kidney cancer. The CDR3 sequence: CASSLGAGLRSDTQYF. CDR3 coding DNA: TGCGCCAGCAGCTTGGGGGCAGGTTTGCGGTCAGATACGCAGTATTTT.